This TCR beta chain was identified in a study of vaccination and CD4 T cells after COVID-19. Background on the study: The peptides that stimulated the cells were overlapping spike peptides from SARS-CoV-2, HCoV-NL63, HCoV-OC43 and HCoV-229E.

As concerns this clonotype: Its antigen remains unknown.

Sequencing of the DNA from cultured CD4+ T cells was carried out with the Oncomine TCR Beta short-read assay. Each CDR3 protein gets one entry after TCRdb re-called the PCR reads with MiXCR. This repertoire shows 20,000 to 30,000 distinct CDR3 sequences, roughly 60% found once; its top ten account for 6.5% to 8%. The CDR3 has 13 amino acids. Germline CDR1 SGHDN, CDR2 FVKESK. J was trimmed by 9 bases and V by 3 bases; bases with no gene match: 5. The treatment here: approximately nine-day PBMC culture with coronavirus spike peptide pools or control peptides (ViraFEST assay). Using peptide pools, antigen-specific T cells were expanded in ViraFEST before TCRs were sequenced. Negative selection separated CD4+ T cells from 10-day cultures.

V and J are TRBV14 and TRBJ2-7; TRBD2 agrees at 10 bases. The origin of this receptor is a human donor who had recovered from COVID-19. The sample taken for sequencing was CD4+ T cells from blood, cultured in vitro. CDR3 nucleotide sequence: TGTGCCAGCAGCCAGCCTAGCGGGAGTGTGCAGTACTTC. Translation gives CASSQPSGSVQYF.